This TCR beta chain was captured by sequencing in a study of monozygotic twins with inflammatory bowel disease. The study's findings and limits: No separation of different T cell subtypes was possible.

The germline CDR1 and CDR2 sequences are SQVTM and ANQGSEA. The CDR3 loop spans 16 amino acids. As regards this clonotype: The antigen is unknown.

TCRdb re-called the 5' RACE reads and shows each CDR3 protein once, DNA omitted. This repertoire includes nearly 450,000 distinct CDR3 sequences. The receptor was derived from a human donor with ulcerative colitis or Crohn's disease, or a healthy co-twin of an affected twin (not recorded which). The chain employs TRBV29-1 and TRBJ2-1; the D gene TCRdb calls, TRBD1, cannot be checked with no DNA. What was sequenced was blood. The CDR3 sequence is CSVPIPPGPLYNEQFF.